The T cell receptor beta chain under discussion was sequenced for a study of Graves' ophthalmopathy and Graves' hyperthyroidism. Trimming cost V 10 bases and J 2 bases; bases outside gene matches: 16. CDR3 length: 16 amino acids. CDR1 is ENHRY, CDR2 SYGVKD, per germline. The study's findings and limits: The 13-signature model separated ophthalmopathy from stable hyperthyroidism at roughly 90% sensitivity and about 80% specificity. Clonotypes were expanded in thyroid at above 0.001 frequency, and most also appeared in blood.

CDR3 regions of TCR beta were amplified from RNA transcripts. Second-round multiplex PCR followed a first-round RT-PCR using HTBI primers. TCRdb called the multiplex PCR reads again in MiXCR, with one record for every CDR3 protein. The sample includes roughly 1.1 million distinct CDR3 sequences, approximately 35% seen only once; the top ten take more than 9.5%. Points on this clonotype: Antigen unknown.

Newly diagnosed hyperthyroidism donors, aged 18 to 65, duration under 2 months. The evidence that diagnosis relied on was clinical symptoms, serum thyroxine, TRAb, thyroid ultrasound and orbital computed tomography. This rearrangement joins TRBV10-3 to TRBJ2-7; 8 positions match TRBD2. This TCR came from an adult man with Graves' hyperthyroidism. Sequencing used peripheral blood or thyroid tissue (not recorded which). The CDR3 nucleotides read TGTGCCAGCAATTATTTGTCGGGGGGGACCGCCTACGAGCAGTACTTC. Encoded protein: CASNYLSGGTAYEQYF.